The rows below give T cell receptor beta chains drawn from one sample of a study of identical twins. Using its own MiXCR run on the 5' RACE reads, TCRdb lists one record per CDR3 protein. The data contain hundreds of thousands of distinct CDR3 sequences, 7.1% of them seen just once; the ten biggest clones take up about 1.5%. The same specimen was also included in a second study, on yellow fever vaccine responses in identical twins.

Source material: PBMCs. The receptors derive from a woman aged 18-30 years in good health. Each CDR3 is given with its conserved first and last residue. A D gene is named only where the DNA matches it firmly. Part of the rows lack a size; the others show once, few, many or a class for expanded clones.

d_gene: TRBD2; v_gene: TRBV15; abundance: few; j_gene: TRBJ2-7; CDR3nt: TGTGCCACCAGCAGAGAACTCGGGGGGTACGAGCAGTACTTC; CDR3aa: CATSRELGGYEQYF
d_gene: .; v_gene: TRBV7-9; abundance: .; j_gene: TRBJ2-1; CDR3nt: TGTGCCAGCAGCTACACACAGAATGAGCAGTTCTTC; CDR3aa: CASSYTQNEQFF
d_gene: .; v_gene: TRBV2; abundance: many; j_gene: TRBJ1-6; CDR3nt: TGTGCCAGCAGTGAAGGGTGGGGTAATTCACCCCTCCACTTT; CDR3aa: CASSEGWGNSPLHF
d_gene: TRBD2; v_gene: TRBV12-3/TRBV12-4; abundance: few; j_gene: TRBJ2-3; CDR3nt: TGTGCCAGCAGACAACTAGCGGGAGGGGCAGATACGCAGTATTTT; CDR3aa: CASRQLAGGADTQYF
d_gene: TRBD2; v_gene: TRBV3-1; abundance: .; j_gene: TRBJ2-2; CDR3nt: TGTGCCAGCAGACCCTTTAGCGGGACATCCGGGGAGCTGTTTTTT; CDR3aa: CASRPFSGTSGELFF
d_gene: TRBD2; v_gene: TRBV18; abundance: .; j_gene: TRBJ2-7; CDR3nt: TGTGCCAGCTCACCACGTTTAGCGGGAGGTGCCTACGAGCAGTACTTC; CDR3aa: CASSPRLAGGAYEQYF
d_gene: TRBD2; v_gene: TRBV20-1; abundance: few; j_gene: TRBJ2-2; CDR3nt: TGCAGTGCTAGGCCTAGCGGGGGATCCGGGGAGCTGTTTTTT; CDR3aa: CSARPSGGSGELFF
d_gene: TRBD2; v_gene: TRBV5-1; abundance: .; j_gene: TRBJ2-1; CDR3nt: TGCGCCAGCAGCTTTAAGGCTGCGGCGGGAGGAACGAATGAGCAGTTCTTC; CDR3aa: CASSFKAAAGGTNEQFF
d_gene: .; v_gene: TRBV7-2; abundance: few; j_gene: TRBJ2-7; CDR3nt: TGTGCCAGCAGCTCCAACTTCGGGGTCTACGAGCAGTACTTC; CDR3aa: CASSSNFGVYEQYF
d_gene: .; v_gene: TRBV27; abundance: many; j_gene: TRBJ2-3; CDR3nt: TGTGCCAGCAGTTTTGGGTCGAGCACAGATACGCAGTATTTT; CDR3aa: CASSFGSSTDTQYF
d_gene: TRBD2; v_gene: TRBV7-8; abundance: .; j_gene: TRBJ2-3; CDR3nt: TGTGCCAGCAGCCACGATCTACCGACTAGCGGGAGTTATTCAGATACGCAGTATTTT; CDR3aa: CASSHDLPTSGSYSDTQYF
d_gene: .; v_gene: TRBV29-1; abundance: few; j_gene: TRBJ1-1; CDR3nt: TGCAGCGTAATAAGGGGGGGCGCGAACACTGAAGCTTTCTTT; CDR3aa: CSVIRGGANTEAFF
d_gene: .; v_gene: TRBV6-5; abundance: .; j_gene: TRBJ2-4; CDR3nt: TGTGCCAGCAGTTACTCACAGGGGGGGGCCAAAAACATTCAGTACTTC; CDR3aa: CASSYSQGGAKNIQYF
d_gene: TRBD2; v_gene: TRBV24-1; abundance: .; j_gene: TRBJ2-1; CDR3nt: TGTGCCACCAGTGATACGACTAGCGGGAGTAGGAATGAGCAGTTCTTC; CDR3aa: CATSDTTSGSRNEQFF
d_gene: .; v_gene: TRBV12-3/TRBV12-4; abundance: few; j_gene: TRBJ2-7; CDR3nt: TGTGCCAGCAGTACAGGCTCACTCTACGAGCAGTACTTC; CDR3aa: CASSTGSLYEQYF
d_gene: TRBD1; v_gene: TRBV7-2; abundance: .; j_gene: TRBJ1-2; CDR3nt: TGTGCCAGCAGCAAGGGACAGGGGGCTTTTGGGTATGGCTACACCTTC; CDR3aa: CASSKGQGAFGYGYTF
d_gene: .; v_gene: TRBV7-6; abundance: .; j_gene: TRBJ2-7; CDR3nt: TGTGCCAGCAGCCCCGACGGTTTACGGTACGAGCAGTACTTC; CDR3aa: CASSPDGLRYEQYF
d_gene: .; v_gene: TRBV4-1; abundance: .; j_gene: TRBJ2-1; CDR3nt: TGCGCCAGCAGCCAATCGACGGGCGTTGAGCAGTTCTTC; CDR3aa: CASSQSTGVEQFF